This T cell receptor (beta chain) stems from a study of shared clonotypes between healthy human individuals (dated by TCRdb to 2018 to 2020). With regard to the full study: The cohort comprised a couple of women and a few men aged 18 to 49 years. The study deeply sequenced blood TCR repertoires of about five healthy adults to estimate repertoire size and the extent of clonotype sharing between individuals. Between about 0.8 and 9.5 billion PBMCs per donor were obtained by leukapheresis. Per donor, three plates each were used for CD4 naive and CD4 memory, two for CD8 naive, and one for CD8 memory. Libraries were prepared and TCR repertoires were sequenced by different laboratories using diverse techniques, in order to increase sequencing depth and limit assay-specific biases. Broad study findings and their caveats: Rarefaction of sorted-subset datasets indicated incomplete sequencing despite the large sequencing depth. Because the study included a small number of donors, the genetic and exposure-history diversity represented was limited. Naive subsets generally had larger estimated clonotype richness than memory subsets did. Sampling was restricted to blood, and TCR repertoires in tissues likely differ from the TCR repertoires found in blood. Approximately 5% of naive CD4, approximately 3.7% of naive CD8, roughly 2.5% of memory CD4, and roughly 0.4% of memory CD8 clonotypes were shared across four donors. Pairwise subsampling indicated that sequencing depth was expected to affect the degree of clonotype sharing among donors. Clonotypes shared by all four sorted-subset donors showed higher generation probabilities than non-shared clonotypes.

Using the deep immunoSEQ assay, TCR CDR3 regions were amplified from genomic DNA by multiplex PCR. Extracted genomic DNA from each cell subset was spread evenly across all wells of several immunoSEQ 96-well plates, with each plate serving as a replicate. For sorted subsets, each replicate PCR was loaded with around 220 ng genomic DNA, equivalent to some 31,000 T cell genomes. The purified libraries were quantified using a Qubit 3.0 fluorometer, sized with a Bioanalyzer 2100, and then quantified again using the KAPA Library Quantification kit. Each immunoSEQ 96-well plate was sequenced on its own single-read 150-cycle Illumina NextSeq 550 flow cell. Under the source paper's analysis protocol: Because the immunoSEQ output held only junctional sequences and lacked quality scores, the filtering could not match the filtering applied to full-length reads. Sequences were annotated with PyIR, a Python wrapper for IgBLAST v1.9, and V/J genes and CDR3 were assigned using IMGT germline references. Reads with weak V/J assignments (E-value above 1e-6), missing CDR3, stop codons, out-of-frame junctions, or ambiguous translated residues were removed. V3J clonotypes were defined as sequences sharing the same inferred V gene, J gene, and CDR3 amino acid sequence. To compute the percentage overlap between repertoires, the number of shared unique clonotypes was divided by the size of the smaller repertoire. Richness of each repertoire was evaluated using RTK rarefaction, the Chao1 estimator, and Recon v2.1 estimates of unobserved clonotypes. For all TCRbeta clonotypes obtained by the gDNA method from a few donors, generation probabilities were computed with OLGA. The clones in this table, taken by TCRdb from immuneACCESS, are in-frame only. Not every clone is retained; where verified, under half of the shortfall comes from an unresolved V gene, and the cause of the rest is unknown. The DNA was the basis for D and trimming; V, J and clone size are from that table. Counted in this sample were millions of clones; approximately 90% of them appeared once. The top ten hold over 0.12% of the sample.

CDR1 is given as WNHNN and CDR2 as SYGVQD, both from the germline V gene (reference sequence). Reading from cysteine to phenylalanine, the CDR3 counts 13 amino acids. Only the CDR3 DNA is retained, 39 bases long and in frame from the first base. Relative to germline, V is 8 bases shorter and J is 8 bases shorter, with 15 bases between their ends. The table lists this clone with a few counts. Its specific antigen is unknown. One base away there is no much larger clone; base qualities are not given. Donors were healthy HIV-negative adults with no recently reported acute infections or vaccinations. All donors were Caucasian adults living in Nashville, Tennessee, USA. Magnetic negative selection was used to enrich CD4+ T cells, after which naive cells were positively selected on CD45RA and the negative fraction became the memory subset. Blood was obtained by leukapheresis, after which PBMCs were separated by Ficoll-Histopaque density gradient centrifugation and cryopreserved in liquid nitrogen vapor phase. Purity and quantity of every magnetically sorted T cell population were checked by analytical flow cytometry. Genomic DNA was isolated from each sorted fraction and quantified by UV absorbance on a Nanodrop 2000c.

Sequencing was performed on naive CD4+ T cells sorted from blood. The cell subset or site label on this specimen signifies: CD45RA+ positively selected. The V gene is TRBV10-1 and the J gene is TRBJ2-2, with TRBD2 tentatively as D gene (5 bases match). This receptor was obtained from a man aged 18 to 30 in good health. Here the CDR3 is given as CASGSRLAGELFF. DNA sequence: TGCGCCAGCGGGTCTAGATTAGCGGGGGAGCTGTTTTTT.